A single count supports the clone carrying this T cell receptor beta chain. Sequenced by immunoSEQ multiplex PCR; TCRdb stores in-frame clones only, minus some. The table records about 180,000 clones, 90% to 95% of them present only once. The data belong to a study of control samples from healthy donors and cancer patients. V lost 7 bases to trimming and J lost 4 bases, with 14 bases between them. The V gene's germline CDR1 is MDHEN and CDR2 SYDVKM. This CDR3 is built from 14 residues. The V call is TRBV28, the J call TRBJ2-1; D is possibly TRBD2 (5 bases). The sample comprised blood. The TCR originated in a man aged 25-40 years in good health. In DNA, the CDR3 is TGTGCCAGCAAAGCGACCCGAGGGTACAATGAGCAGTTCTTC. Its translation is CASKATRGYNEQFF. Based on the CDR3 plus reference TRBV28 and TRBJ2-1, the full variable domain is DVKVTQSSRYLVKRTGEKVFLECVQDMDHENMFWYRQDPGLGLRLIYFSYDVKMKEKGDIPEGYSVSREKKERFSLILESASTNQTSMYLCASKATRGYNEQFFGPGTRLTVL.